This T cell receptor beta chain was documented in a study of shared T cell receptors in the human thymus. Some clones are missing from TCRdb's copy, which holds only in-frame ones; the method was immunoSEQ multiplex PCR. The sample has 550,000 to 800,000 clones; approximately 83% are singletons. This CDR3 contains 15 residues. Germline lookup yields CDR1 MNHEY and CDR2 SVGAGI. Trimming shortened V by 0 bases and J by 2 bases, and 10 bases separated the two germline ends. This same sample was also part of a study on human thymus T cells. That study adds: Corrective surgery for congenital heart defects was being performed on the healthy Finnish infants who served as donors. Thymic tissue was derived from resections collected during corrective heart surgery. Use of V and J genes seemed skewed within the thymic and blood repertoires. Unrelated people showed highly overlapping thymic repertoires, related research reported.

Sequencing input: thymocytes. The sequence was obtained from a girl under two years old with a congenital heart defect. V is TRBV6-5 and J is TRBJ1-1; weak D call: TRBD1 (5 bases). For the CDR3, the DNA is TGTGCCAGCAGTTACTCCGACAGATTCAACACTGAAGCTTTCTTT. Translated, it gives CASSYSDRFNTEAFF.